These 23 T cell receptor beta chains were sequenced from one sample in a study. TCRdb re-called the 5' RACE reads through MiXCR, storing one row per CDR3 protein. The table has roughly 58,000 distinct CDR3 sequences, about 20% seen once. Cells sorted as Tregs were CD4+, CD25+ and CD127-/low. Sequencing was performed on tumor-infiltrating Tregs sorted from the breast tumor. The receptors were sampled from a female donor with breast cancer.

This clonotype has a handful of counts. The genes are TRBV20-1 and TRBJ1-5; 7 nucleotides align to TRBD1. The CDR3 contains 15 residues. CDR1 is DFQATT, CDR2 SNEGSKA, per germline (reference sequence). The V and J ends lost 6 bases and 2 bases, in that order; junction bases with no gene match: 10. The CDR3 nucleotides are TGCAGTGCCCAGGGGGTCCCACGGGGCAATCAGCCCCAGCATTTT. Its protein product is CSAQGVPRGNQPQHF.

This clonotype appeared a few times. A read error may account for a junction end that differs from germline. The chain joins TRBV5-1 to TRBJ2-2; a possible D gene is TRBD2 (6 bases). CDR1 and CDR2 from the germline V gene are SGHRS and YFSETQ. This CDR3 region has 15 residues. The CDR3 DNA is TGCGCCAGCAGATTAGCGGCGCCGAACACCGGGGAGCTGGTTTTT. This codes for CASRLAAPNTGELVF. Drawing the rest from reference TRBV5-1 and TRBJ2-2, the complete variable domain is KAGVTQTPRYLIKTRGQQVTLSCSPISGHRSVSWYQQTPGQGLQFLFEYFSETQRNKGNFPGRFSGRQFSNSRSEMNVSTLELGDSALYLCASRLAAPNTGELVFGEGSRLTVL.

This clonotype was counted a few times. The V gene is TRBV28, the J gene TRBJ1-5, with unresolved D. V was clipped by 1 base and J by 4 bases, with 11 bases between them. Germline V lookup: CDR1 MDHEN, CDR2 SYDVKM. The length of the CDR3 is 15 residues. CDR3 sequence reads: CASSLFGLGNQPQHF. The DNA of the CDR3 is TGTGCCAGCAGTTTATTCGGACTTGGGAATCAGCCCCAGCATTTT.

This clonotype was recorded a few times. The chain employs TRBV5-1 and TRBJ2-5; a weak D match, TRBD1 (5 bases). The CDR3 consists of 14 residues. Trimming cost V 3 bases and J 4 bases, with 13 bases left between them. The germline CDR1 and CDR2 sequences are SGHRS and YFSETQ. CDR3 amino acids: CASSSPQGVETQYF. The DNA for the CDR3 is TGCGCCAGCAGCTCGCCCCAGGGTGTAGAGACCCAGTACTTC.

The rearrangement uses TRBV21-1 and TRBJ1-5; TRBD1, the D gene given by the table, was not confirmed from the DNA. TRBV21-1 is a pseudogene segment. CDR3 length: 16 residues. DNA of the CDR3: TGTGCCAGCAGCAAACCGGACAGGGAGAGCAATCAGCCCCAGCATTTT. Protein: CASSKPDRESNQPQHF.

J is TRBJ1-1 and V is TRBV4-3; tentative D call: TRBD1 (6 bases). Germline loops: CDR1 LGHNA, CDR2 YSLEER. V was shortened by 2 bases and J by 11 bases, with 21 bases between the two germline ends. The CDR3 runs to 15 residues. CDR3 DNA: TGCGCCAGCAGCCAATACAGGGAGAACATCCACCCCGCTTTCTTT. It encodes CASSQYRENIHPAFF.

This clonotype was recorded many times. The V call is TRBV5-1, the J call TRBJ2-5; TRBD1 aligns across 8 bases. Trimming removed 0 bases from V and 2 bases from J; junction bases left unmatched: 6. CDR1 and CDR2 (germline): SGHRS, YFSETQ. This CDR3 region has 16 residues. The CDR3 nucleotides read TGCGCCAGCAGCTTGGCCGGCACAGGGGGTCAAGAGACCCAGTACTTC. It is translated as CASSLAGTGGQETQYF.

In this sample, this clonotype turned up many times. V and J are TRBV28 and TRBJ1-4; D not resolved. The germline gives CDR1 MDHEN, CDR2 SYDVKM. CDR3 length: 12 residues. V dropped 6 bases and J dropped 8 bases, with 10 bases sitting between them. The chain's CDR3 is CASSLVGEKLFF. DNA for the CDR3: TGTGCCAGCAGCTTAGTAGGGGAAAAACTGTTTTTT. The whole variable domain, remainder taken from reference TRBV28 and TRBJ1-4, is DVKVTQSSRYLVKRTGEKVFLECVQDMDHENMFWYRQDPGLGLRLIYFSYDVKMKEKGDIPEGYSVSREKKERFSLILESASTNQTSMYLCASSLVGEKLFFGSGTQLSVL.

This clonotype was detected only a few times. The chain recombines TRBV5-1 with TRBJ1-2, with D uncertain. The CDR3 covers 15 residues. The V gene's germline CDR1 is SGHRS and CDR2 YFSETQ. V was shortened by 0 bases and J by 8 bases, with 17 bases between the two germline ends. The CDR3 is CASSLDHPARNGYTF. CDR3 sequence (DNA): TGCGCCAGCAGCTTGGATCATCCGGCTCGGAACGGCTACACCTTC.

This clonotype was observed at least ten times. The chain has TRBV9 and TRBJ2-5; 9 bases match TRBD2. Germline V lookup: CDR1 SGDLS, CDR2 YYNGEE. This CDR3 is 15 amino acids long. Trimming took 0 bases from V and 4 from J; bases not matched to a gene: 4. CDR3 sequence: CASSVGLAVPETQYF. CDR3 DNA sequence: TGTGCCAGCAGCGTAGGACTAGCGGTGCCAGAGACCCAGTACTTC.

This clonotype has only a few counts. The chain has TRBV20-1 and TRBJ1-1; no definite D call. The ends were cut back, 5 bases at V and 0 bases at J, with 10 bases in the middle. In germline, CDR1 is DFQATT, CDR2 SNEGSKA (reference sequence). This CDR3 is built from 13 residues. The CDR3 sequence: CSAEPRLNTEAFF. The CDR3 coding sequence is TGCAGTGCTGAGCCCAGACTGAACACTGAAGCTTTCTTT.

This clonotype was seen at least ten times. The V and J genes are TRBV18 and TRBJ2-7; D not certain. The CDR3 consists of 15 residues. The ends were cut back, 0 bases at V and 6 bases at J, with 15 bases in the middle. Germline-derived CDR1 and CDR2 are KGHSH and LQKENI. This CDR3 is CASSPPSQHSGEQYF. As DNA, the CDR3 is TGTGCCAGCTCACCACCGTCACAACATTCGGGCGAGCAGTACTTC.

This clonotype was seen ten or more times. The chain carries TRBV29-1 and TRBJ1-5, with TRBD1 matching 7 bases. With 7 bases clipped from V and 7 bases from J, the junction kept 10 bases outside the gene matches. Germline CDR1 is SQVTM and CDR2 is ANQGSEA. There are 13 residues in the CDR3. The CDR3 nucleotides read TGCAGCGGTGCGACAGGGAACGGACAGCCCCAGCATTTT. It specifies CSGATGNGQPQHF.

This chain connects TRBV6-1 to TRBJ2-1; unclear D gene. This CDR3 spans 12 amino acids. Between the trimmed V and J ends, which lost 2 bases and 8 bases, there was a span of 7 bases. The germline V gene has CDR1 MNHNS and CDR2 SASEGT. In DNA, the CDR3 is TGTGCCAGCAGTGAACAGCCGTATGAGCAGTTCTTC. Amino acid sequence: CASSEQPYEQFF.

The genes are TRBV4-1 and TRBJ2-1; D not resolved. V was pared by 1 base and J by 12 bases, with 10 bases between. The CDR3 contains 12 residues. Germline V gene data show CDR1 as MGHRA and CDR2 as YSYEKL. CDR3 sequence reads: CASSQGGTRQFF. The CDR3 bases are TGCGCCAGCAGCCAAGGGGGAACTCGGCAGTTCTTC.

V is TRBV7-2 and J is TRBJ1-5; D gene uncertain. The V gene lost 1 base and the J gene lost 6 bases, with 10 bases spanning the gap. Germline loops: CDR1 SGHTA, CDR2 FQGNSA. The CDR3 is made up of 14 amino acids. The CDR3 sequence is CASSLETRGQPQHF. CDR3 in DNA: TGTGCCAGCAGCTTAGAAACACGAGGTCAGCCCCAGCATTTT.

V gene TRBV4-1 combines with J gene TRBJ2-2, with a weak D call TRBD2 (6 bases). The CDR3 runs 18 residues. Trimming cost V 2 bases and J 0 bases, with 16 bases left between them. The germline CDR1 and CDR2 sequences are MGHRA and YSYEKL. The CDR3 coding sequence is TGCGCCAGCAGCCAAATCATCCCATTAGCGGCGAACACCGGGGAGCTGTTTTTT. As protein: CASSQIIPLAANTGELFF.

This CDR3 is CAVRLASSYEQYF. The CDR3 region has the DNA TGTGCCGTACGACTAGCGAGCTCCTACGAGCAGTACTTC. J is TRBJ2-7 and V is TRBV6-1, with 8 bases identical to TRBD2. CDR3 size: 13 residues. Germline V lookup: CDR1 MNHNS, CDR2 SASEGT. J lost 0 bases, V lost 11 bases, and 6 bases had no gene match.

This sequence joins TRBV5-5 and TRBJ1-2, with D maybe TRBD1 (6 bases). CDR3 size: 15 residues. V gave up 2 bases and J gave up 2 bases, with 13 bases separating them. From germline, CDR1 is SGHKS and CDR2 YYEKEE (reference sequence). The CDR3: CASSLAGAVNYGYTF. The CDR3 nucleotides are TGTGCCAGCAGCTTAGCGGGGGCCGTAAACTATGGCTACACCTTC.

J is TRBJ1-2 and V is TRBV4-1; the D gene is possibly TRBD1 (6 bases). V lost 1 base to trimming and J lost 6 bases, with 15 bases between them. The CDR3 length is 15 residues. Germline V gene data show CDR1 as MGHRA and CDR2 as YSYEKL. The CDR3 nucleotides are TGCGCCAGCAGCCAAGTTGAGGGGGTTTATGATGGCTACACCTTC. It translates to CASSQVEGVYDGYTF.

This clonotype was seen a few times. CDR3 region: CASSSTGANTGELFF. Here the CDR3 DNA reads TGTGCCAGCAGCTCGACAGGGGCGAACACCGGGGAGCTGTTTTTT. This chain links TRBV7-6 with TRBJ2-2; 8 bases are a match to TRBD1. The J segment lost 0 bases and the V segment lost 4 bases, leaving 1 base of the junction unmatched. The germline CDR1 and CDR2 sequences are SGHVS and FNYEAQ. This CDR3 is built from 15 residues.

This clonotype was counted at least ten times. V is TRBV7-9 and J is TRBJ2-1; D is unclear. Looked up from germline, CDR1 is SEHNR and CDR2 is FQNEAQ (reference sequence). V was cut by 5 bases and J by 3 bases, with 5 bases left in between. There are 12 residues in the CDR3. The CDR3 loop is CASSPNYNEQFF. In DNA, the CDR3 is TGTGCCAGCAGCCCCAACTACAATGAGCAGTTCTTC.

This clonotype appeared a single time. The CDR3 does not close with the conserved phenylalanine or tryptophan, likely indicating a read error. The rearrangement joins TRBV28 to TRBJ1-1, with D tentatively TRBD1 (6 bases). Germline CDR1 is MDHEN and CDR2 is SYDVKM. The ends were cut back, 7 bases at V and 1 base at J, with 16 bases in the middle. This CDR3 is built from 15 residues. CDR3 in DNA: TGTGCCAGCATCGTAGGGGGGAGTGGGAACACTGAAGCTTTCTCT. This sequence encodes CASIVGGSGNTEAFS.